The 22 T cell receptor beta chains listed next were all sequenced from one sample in a study of vaccination and CD4 T cells after COVID-19. Oncomine TCR Beta short-read sequencing was applied to DNA from cultured CD4+ T cells. One entry per CDR3 protein results from TCRdb running MiXCR on the PCR reads. This table has some 15,000 distinct CDR3 sequences, about 50% appearing once. Their antigens are not known. The treatment: roughly nine-day PBMC culture with coronavirus spike peptide pools or control peptides (ViraFEST assay). What was sequenced was CD4+ T cells from blood, cultured in vitro. These receptors originate from a human donor who had recovered from COVID-19.

By proportion, this clonotype is medium-sized. V and J are TRBV7-9 and TRBJ2-5, with D possibly being TRBD1 (6 bases). CDR1 SEHNR and CDR2 FQNEAQ come from the germline V gene (reference sequence). The V and J ends lost 4 bases and 5 bases respectively, with 11 bases between them. The length of the CDR3 is 13 residues. The CDR3 DNA reads as TGTGCCAGCAGCTCATCAGGGGTGGAGACCCAGTACTTC. Protein: CASSSSGVETQYF.

This clonotype was found a few times. V gene TRBV27 combines with J gene TRBJ2-2; TRBD1 might be the D (5 bases). The CDR3 consists of 15 residues. Germline values: CDR1 MNHEY, CDR2 SMNVEV (reference sequence). V was shortened by 3 bases and J by 2 bases, with 10 bases between the two germline ends. The CDR3 DNA is TGTGCCAGCAGTTTCGGATGGGGCAACACCGGGGAGCTGTTTTTT. This codes for CASSFGWGNTGELFF.

This clonotype was found a few times. The J gene is TRBJ1-6, the V gene TRBV6-2 or TRBV6-3; D is possibly TRBD1 (6 bases). Trimming shortened V by 6 bases and J by 11 bases, and 17 bases separated the two germline ends. The CDR3 loop spans 14 amino acids. Germline lookup yields CDR1 MNHEY and CDR2 SVGEGT. The CDR3 sequence: CASSLDKGGTPLHF. In DNA, the CDR3 is TGTGCCAGCAGCTTGGACAAGGGGGGAACACCCCTCCACTTT.

This chain connects TRBV11-3 to TRBJ1-1, with D uncertain. Germline-derived CDR1 and CDR2 are SGHNT and YENEEA. V lost 2 bases and J 0 bases, leaving 7 bases between the germline ends. This CDR3 is 14 amino acids long. CDR3: CASSLTPMNTEAFF. CDR3 nucleotide sequence: TGTGCCAGCAGCTTAACACCCATGAACACTGAAGCTTTCTTT.

Details on this clonotype: At one end the junction does not follow the germline gene, possibly because of a read error. The rearrangement uses TRBV7-7 and TRBJ2-2, with a weak D call TRBD2 (6 bases). CDR3 length: 14 residues. The V gene's germline CDR1 is SSHAT and CDR2 FNYEAQ (reference sequence). The CDR3 sequence is CASSPVGEAGELFF. The CDR3 coding sequence is TGTGCTAGCAGCCCCGTGGGGGAGGCCGGGGAGCTGTTTTTT.

The table lists this clonotype with a few counts. The chain joins TRBV7-9 to TRBJ1-1; D might be TRBD1 (5 bases). In germline, CDR1 is SEHNR, CDR2 FQNEAQ (reference sequence). The CDR3 runs 14 residues. With 4 bases removed from V and 5 bases from J, the gap between germline ends came to 14 bases. The CDR3 reads CASSYQGVGTEAFF. CDR3 DNA sequence: TGTGCCAGCAGCTATCAGGGTGTGGGAACTGAAGCTTTCTTT. Full variable domain (rest looked up from reference TRBV7-9 and TRBJ1-1): DTGVSQNPRHKITKRGQNVTFRCDPISEHNRLYWYRQTLGQGPEFLTYFQNEAQLEKSRLLSDRFSAERPKGSFSTLEIQRTEQGDSAMYLCASSYQGVGTEAFFGQGTRLTVV.

The CDR3, as DNA: TGTGCCAGCTCACCTGAGAGGGGCAGCAATCAGCCCCAGCATTTT. Protein: CASSPERGSNQPQHF. The chain is built from TRBV18 and TRBJ1-5; possibly TRBD1 for D (5 bases). The CDR3 has 15 amino acids. The germline V and J ends were trimmed by 3 bases and 1 base, with 10 bases remaining between them. Germline assignment: CDR1 KGHSH and CDR2 LQKENI.

The V and J genes are TRBV7-8 and TRBJ2-7; TRBD1 or TRBD2 may be the D gene (5 bases each). There are 15 residues in the CDR3. Trimming removed 6 bases at V and 6 bases at J, with 21 bases between. The germline CDR1 and CDR2 sequences are SGHVS and FQNEAQ. The chain's CDR3 is CASRPMWIGAGEQYF. CDR3 DNA: TGTGCCAGCAGACCGATGTGGATCGGGGCGGGCGAGCAGTACTTC. The full variable domain, with the rest looked up from reference TRBV7-8 and TRBJ2-7, is GAGVSQSPRYKVAKRGQDVALRCDPISGHVSLFWYQQALGQGPEFLTYFQNEAQLDKSGLPSDRFFAERPEGSVSTLKIQRTQQEDSAVYLCASRPMWIGAGEQYFGPGTRLTVT.

The rearrangement uses TRBV6-1 and TRBJ1-5; D unclear. Germline V gene sequence: CDR1 MNHNS, CDR2 SASEGT. V shed 2 bases and J shed 6 bases, with 8 bases lying between them. The CDR3 is made up of 13 amino acids. CDR3 bases: TGTGCCAGCAGTGAATTGGTCAGTCAGCCCCAGCATTTT. This gives the protein CASSELVSQPQHF.

CDR3 amino acids: CASSQTVDTEAFF. CDR3 nucleotide sequence: TGTGCCAGCAGTCAGACGGTCGACACTGAAGCTTTCTTT. The V gene is TRBV7-6, the J gene TRBJ1-1; no clear D gene. The CDR3 extends over 13 amino acids. Looked up from germline, CDR1 is SGHVS and CDR2 is FNYEAQ. The V and J ends lost 6 bases and 3 bases respectively, with 11 bases between them.

This clonotype showed up just once. CDR3 nucleotide sequence: TGTGCCAGCAGCTTAGGAGAACGGGGGACTGAAGCTTTCTTT. Residues: CASSLGERGTEAFF. V gene TRBV7-9 combines with J gene TRBJ1-1, with a weak D call TRBD1 (5 bases). The CDR3 has 14 amino acids. The V end was cut by 1 base, the J end by 5 bases, with 11 bases between. Germline loops: CDR1 SEHNR, CDR2 FQNEAQ (reference sequence).

The chain recombines TRBV28 with TRBJ2-5; 10 positions agree with TRBD1. Germline loops: CDR1 MDHEN, CDR2 SYDVKM. V lost 5 bases, J lost 5 bases, and 5 bases stayed unmatched. CDR3 length equals 14 residues. This CDR3 is CASSTGTGVETQYF. CDR3 DNA: TGTGCCAGCAGTACCGGGACAGGGGTCGAGACCCAGTACTTC. Looking up the rest from reference TRBV28 and TRBJ2-5 gives the full variable domain: DVKVTQSSRYLVKRTGEKVFLECVQDMDHENMFWYRQDPGLGLRLIYFSYDVKMKEKGDIPEGYSVSREKKERFSLILESASTNQTSMYLCASSTGTGVETQYFGPGTRLLVL.

This clonotype was seen a few times. The chain uses TRBV19 and TRBJ1-5; D possibly corresponds to TRBD1 (5 bases). V lost 3 bases to trimming and J lost 1 base, with 10 bases between them. The CDR3 extends over 15 amino acids. Germline V gene sequence: CDR1 LNHDA, CDR2 SQIVND (reference sequence). CDR3 protein: CASSIREGSNQPQHF. In nucleotides, the CDR3 is TGTGCCAGTAGTATCAGGGAAGGGAGCAATCAGCCCCAGCATTTT.

This chain connects TRBV15 to TRBJ2-2; 7 bases line up with TRBD2. Germline loops: CDR1 LNHNV, CDR2 YYDKDF (reference sequence). With 0 bases clipped from V and 4 bases from J, the junction kept 5 bases outside the gene matches. The CDR3 runs 16 residues. The CDR3 nucleotides are TGTGCCACCAGCAGAGAAGGCGGGAGTGGCACCGGGGAGCTGTTTTTT. It translates to CATSREGGSGTGELFF.

A few counts support this clonotype. This chain joins TRBV28 and TRBJ2-7, with 7 bases lining up with TRBD2. The CDR3 consists of 18 residues. V lost 5 bases, J lost 4 bases, and 20 bases stayed unmatched. Germline V gives CDR1 MDHEN, CDR2 SYDVKM. CDR3 loop: CASSPGPRLALGSYEQYF. Here the CDR3 DNA reads TGTGCCAGCAGTCCAGGACCCCGACTAGCCCTCGGGAGTTACGAGCAGTACTTC.

The table lists this clonotype with a few counts. The chain is built from TRBV6-5 and TRBJ1-6; possible D gene TRBD1, 5 bases. The CDR3 loop spans 15 amino acids. V lost 4 bases and J lost 7, with 14 bases in between. CDR1 and CDR2 from the germline V gene are MNHEY and SVGAGI. CDR3 loop: CASSSREGWNSPLHF. The CDR3 DNA reads as TGTGCCAGCAGTTCTCGGGAGGGGTGGAATTCACCCCTCCACTTT.

The J gene is TRBJ2-5, the V gene TRBV20-1; D unresolved. The V gene's germline CDR1 is DFQATT and CDR2 SNEGSKA (reference sequence). The CDR3 is 12 residues long. The ends were cut back, 3 bases at V and 5 bases at J, with 10 bases in the middle. This chain's CDR3 is CSASIRMETQYF. CDR3 nucleotides: TGCAGTGCTAGTATCCGAATGGAGACCCAGTACTTC.

V and J are TRBV7-3 and TRBJ2-1, with 8 bases lining up with TRBD2. The CDR3 runs 14 residues. Germline V gene data show CDR1 as SGHTA and CDR2 as FQGTGA. With V trimmed by 5 bases and J by 2 bases, 2 bases remained unmatched. The CDR3 is CASSHGGAYNEQFF. In nucleotides, the CDR3 is TGTGCCAGCAGCCACGGGGGGGCCTACAATGAGCAGTTCTTC.

This clonotype is large. This rearrangement joins TRBV7-2 to TRBJ1-1; TRBD1 matches at 10 bases. In germline, CDR1 is SGHTA, CDR2 FQGNSA. J lost 10 bases, V lost 5 bases, and 4 bases had no gene match. The CDR3 totals 12 residues. The CDR3 sequence: CASSPRTGGAFF. The CDR3, as DNA: TGTGCCAGCAGCCCGAGGACAGGGGGAGCTTTCTTT.

J is TRBJ2-5 and V is TRBV12-5; TRBD1 matches 9 bases. Looked up from germline, CDR1 is LGHNT and CDR2 is FRNRAP. Germline trimming cut 5 bases from V and 5 bases from J; bases unmatched to any gene: 9. There are 15 residues in the CDR3. The CDR3 DNA reads as TGTGCTAGTGGTGTCTCTACAGGGGGCGCCGAGACCCAGTACTTC. Its protein is CASGVSTGGAETQYF.

The chain is built from TRBV20-1 and TRBJ2-1; D perhaps matches TRBD2 (7 bases). The CDR3 loop spans 16 amino acids. V gave up 0 bases and J gave up 2 bases, with 14 bases separating them. Per germline, CDR1 DFQATT and CDR2 SNEGSKA (reference sequence). The CDR3 here is CSARDGGGRPYNEQFF. DNA for the CDR3: TGCAGTGCTAGAGATGGGGGCGGGAGACCCTACAATGAGCAGTTCTTC.

CDR3 loop: CASSPGRSSGNTIYF. CDR3 DNA sequence: TGTGCCAGCAGCCCGGGACGGAGCTCTGGAAACACCATATATTTT. The chain employs TRBV6-1 and TRBJ1-3, with D possibly being TRBD1 (5 bases). Trimming left V 6 bases short and J 0 bases short, with 12 bases between. CDR1 MNHNS and CDR2 SASEGT come from the germline V gene. The CDR3 loop spans 15 amino acids.